A selection of T cell receptor beta chains follows, all from one sample in a study of T cell responses to AZD1222 COVID-19 vaccine. Assay: immunoSEQ multiplex PCR; the TCRdb copy retains only in-frame clones and omits some. The sample records 100,000 to 150,000 clones, 80% to 95% being singletons. Sequenced material: peripheral blood, taken on day 0 of AZD1222 vaccination. These receptors were obtained from an adult in good health. Both conserved end residues are part of each CDR3. A D gene is named only where the DNA matches it firmly. Clone size is not always given. Where it is, it says once, few, many or a class for expanded clones.

j_gene: TRBJ2-7
v_gene: TRBV10-3
len: 12
abundance: once
d_gene: NA
CDR3nt: TGTGCCATCAGTGAGTGGGGCGGCGAGCAGTACTTC
CDR3aa: CAISEWGGEQYF

j_gene: TRBJ2-1
v_gene: TRBV5-1
len: 18
abundance: NA
d_gene: NA
CDR3nt: TGCGCCAGCAGCCGGGGCGGCGGTGGCGGGGCTCCAGACAATGAGCAGTTCTTC
CDR3aa: CASSRGGGGGAPDNEQFF

j_gene: TRBJ2-2
v_gene: TRBV5-1
len: 15
abundance: once
d_gene: NA
CDR3nt: TGCGCCAGCAGCCTGGGGGGTTTCGACACCGGGGAGCTGTTTTTT
CDR3aa: CASSLGGFDTGELFF

j_gene: TRBJ1-2
v_gene: TRBV19
len: 14
abundance: NA
d_gene: TRBD1
CDR3nt: TGTGCCAGTAGTATGGTGGACAGGGAGTTAGGCTACACCTTC
CDR3aa: CASSMVDRELGYTF

j_gene: TRBJ1-1
v_gene: TRBV5-1
len: 15
abundance: NA
d_gene: TRBD1
CDR3nt: TGCGCCAGCGAACCCGGCGGGACAGCCAACACTGAAGCTTTCTTT
CDR3aa: CASEPGGTANTEAFF

j_gene: TRBJ1-2
v_gene: TRBV5-6
len: 11
abundance: NA
d_gene: NA
CDR3nt: TGTGCCAGCAGCTTTCATCATGGCTACACCTTC
CDR3aa: CASSFHHGYTF

j_gene: TRBJ1-1
v_gene: TRBV12-3/TRBV12-4
len: 12
abundance: NA
d_gene: TRBD1
CDR3nt: TGTGCCAGCAGCCGTACAGGGGTACTAACTTTCTTT
CDR3aa: CASSRTGVLTFF

j_gene: TRBJ2-2
v_gene: TRBV29-1
len: 20
abundance: NA
d_gene: TRBD2
CDR3nt: TGCAGCGTTGTAAGGCCAGTCCCGGGACTAGCGGGAGGGTACACCGGGGAGCTGTTTTTT
CDR3aa: CSVVRPVPGLAGGYTGELFF

j_gene: TRBJ2-5
v_gene: TRBV9
len: 14
abundance: NA
d_gene: NA
CDR3nt: TGTGCCAGCAGTAAGTTAGGAAGTCAAGAGACCCAGTACTTC
CDR3aa: CASSKLGSQETQYF

j_gene: TRBJ1-2
v_gene: TRBV5-4
len: 13
abundance: NA
d_gene: NA
CDR3nt: TGTGCCAGCAGCCAGGGAACTAACTATGGCTACACCTTC
CDR3aa: CASSQGTNYGYTF

j_gene: TRBJ2-5
v_gene: TRBV29-1
len: 11
abundance: NA
d_gene: NA
CDR3nt: TGCAGCGTTGCCCCGGGAGAGACCCAGTACTTC
CDR3aa: CSVAPGETQYF

j_gene: TRBJ1-2
v_gene: TRBV5-1
len: 15
abundance: NA
d_gene: TRBD1
CDR3nt: TGCGCCAGCAGCCGAGCCCAGGGGGCGGGAAATGGCTACACCTTC
CDR3aa: CASSRAQGAGNGYTF

j_gene: TRBJ2-7
v_gene: TRBV9
len: 13
abundance: NA
d_gene: NA
CDR3nt: TGTGCCAGCAGCGCGGGGGATCGATACGAGCAGTACTTC
CDR3aa: CASSAGDRYEQYF

j_gene: TRBJ1-2
v_gene: TRBV7-9
len: 12
abundance: NA
d_gene: NA
CDR3nt: TGTGCCAGCAGCTTTAAGGGACCGGGCTACACCTTC
CDR3aa: CASSFKGPGYTF

j_gene: TRBJ1-2
v_gene: TRBV5-1
len: 14
abundance: NA
d_gene: TRBD1
CDR3nt: TGCGCCAGCAGCCCTGGACAGGGGGCTAATGGCTACACCTTC
CDR3aa: CASSPGQGANGYTF

j_gene: TRBJ1-5
v_gene: TRBV6-1
len: 16
abundance: NA
d_gene: TRBD1
CDR3nt: TGTGCCAGCAGTGAAAACCTAGGACAGGCATTTCAGCCCCAGCATTTT
CDR3aa: CASSENLGQAFQPQHF

j_gene: TRBJ1-1
v_gene: TRBV29-1
len: 14
abundance: NA
d_gene: NA
CDR3nt: TGCAGCGTTGAAGATGACAGACAGTACACTGAAGCTTTCTTT
CDR3aa: CSVEDDRQYTEAFF

j_gene: TRBJ2-7
v_gene: TRBV18
len: 12
abundance: NA
d_gene: NA
CDR3nt: TGTGCCAGCTCTACTAGGGAAGCCGAGCAGTGCTTC
CDR3aa: CASSTREAEQCF

j_gene: TRBJ2-1
v_gene: TRBV11-2
len: 16
abundance: NA
d_gene: TRBD2
CDR3nt: TGTGCCAGCAGCTTACTAGCGGGAGGACTCCGCAATGAGCAGTTCTTC
CDR3aa: CASSLLAGGLRNEQFF

j_gene: TRBJ2-7
v_gene: TRBV4-2
len: 16
abundance: NA
d_gene: TRBD2
CDR3nt: TGTGCCAGCAGCGAGACTAGCGATTTACCTTCCTACGAGCAGTACTTC
CDR3aa: CASSETSDLPSYEQYF

j_gene: TRBJ2-7
v_gene: TRBV28
len: 17
abundance: NA
d_gene: NA
CDR3nt: TGTGCCAGCACCTTCCCCAGGACAGACCCACGAGGGCTCGAGCAGTACTTC
CDR3aa: CASTFPRTDPRGLEQYF

j_gene: TRBJ1-1
v_gene: TRBV2
len: 14
abundance: NA
d_gene: NA
CDR3nt: TGTGCCAGCAACCGGGTTGACCCGAACACTGAAGCTTTCTTT
CDR3aa: CASNRVDPNTEAFF

j_gene: TRBJ1-4
v_gene: TRBV5-1
len: 13
abundance: NA
d_gene: NA
CDR3nt: TGCGCCAGCAGCGTAAACAGGGATTGGGAACTGTTTTTT
CDR3aa: CASSVNRDWELFF

j_gene: TRBJ2-1
v_gene: TRBV19
len: 16
abundance: NA
d_gene: TRBD2
CDR3nt: TGTGCCAGTAGTATGTTGGCTAGCGGGAGCTACAATGAGCAGTTCTTC
CDR3aa: CASSMLASGSYNEQFF

j_gene: TRBJ2-3
v_gene: TRBV19
len: 13
abundance: NA
d_gene: TRBD1
CDR3nt: TGTGCCAGTAGTAGGACAGGGGAGGATACGCAGTATTTT
CDR3aa: CASSRTGEDTQYF

j_gene: TRBJ1-4
v_gene: TRBV12-3/TRBV12-4
len: 13
abundance: NA
d_gene: NA
CDR3nt: TGTGCCAGCAGTTTTTCCGAAGGACCATTTACGTTTTTT
CDR3aa: CASSFSEGPFTFF

j_gene: TRBJ2-4
v_gene: TRBV5-4
len: 14
abundance: NA
d_gene: TRBD2
CDR3nt: TGTGCCAGCAGCTTGGGGGAAAGCGGGACCCGCGTGTACTTC
CDR3aa: CASSLGESGTRVYF

j_gene: TRBJ1-6
v_gene: TRBV27
len: 16
abundance: NA
d_gene: NA
CDR3nt: TGTGCCAGCAGTTTATCGCAGGGAGAGTATAATTCACCCCTCCACTTT
CDR3aa: CASSLSQGEYNSPLHF

j_gene: TRBJ1-1
v_gene: TRBV28
len: 15
abundance: NA
d_gene: TRBD1
CDR3nt: TGTGCCAGCAGTTCCTCTGGGACAGGGTTCACTGAAGCTTTCTTT
CDR3aa: CASSSSGTGFTEAFF

j_gene: TRBJ2-6
v_gene: TRBV7-3
len: 15
abundance: NA
d_gene: NA
CDR3nt: TGTGCCAGCAGCTTAACACATCCCGGGGCCAACGTCCTGACTTTC
CDR3aa: CASSLTHPGANVLTF

j_gene: TRBJ1-1
v_gene: TRBV28
len: 14
abundance: NA
d_gene: NA
CDR3nt: TGTGCCAGCAGTTTATCGACTGGGAACACTGAAGCTTTCTTT
CDR3aa: CASSLSTGNTEAFF

j_gene: TRBJ2-7
v_gene: TRBV19
len: 14
abundance: NA
d_gene: TRBD2
CDR3nt: TGTGCCAGTAGTAATAGCGGGAGCTCCTACGAGCAGTACTTC
CDR3aa: CASSNSGSSYEQYF

j_gene: TRBJ1-2
v_gene: TRBV12-5
len: 14
abundance: NA
d_gene: NA
CDR3nt: TGTGCTAGTGGTTTGGTACCGGCGGACTATGGCTACACCTTC
CDR3aa: CASGLVPADYGYTF

j_gene: TRBJ1-1
v_gene: TRBV29-1
len: 13
abundance: NA
d_gene: NA
CDR3nt: TGCAGCGTTGCAGGGAACATGGTCACTGAAGCTTTCTTT
CDR3aa: CSVAGNMVTEAFF

j_gene: TRBJ2-3
v_gene: TRBV6-6
len: 17
abundance: NA
d_gene: TRBD2
CDR3nt: TGTGCCAGCAGTCTCTCTACCCTAGCGGGAGAGGCAGATACGCAGTATTTT
CDR3aa: CASSLSTLAGEADTQYF

j_gene: TRBJ2-1
v_gene: TRBV30
len: 14
abundance: NA
d_gene: TRBD2
CDR3nt: TGTGCCTGGAGTCCTAGCGGGAGAAATAATGAGCAGTTCTTC
CDR3aa: CAWSPSGRNNEQFF

j_gene: TRBJ2-7
v_gene: TRBV15
len: 23
abundance: NA
d_gene: TRBD2
CDR3nt: TGTGCCACCAGCAGATGGGGGAACTCCCAAGGGGCATATGAGCGGGAACACTCCTACGAGCAGTACTTC
CDR3aa: CATSRWGNSQGAYEREHSYEQYF

j_gene: TRBJ2-3
v_gene: TRBV15
len: 16
abundance: NA
d_gene: TRBD2
CDR3nt: TGTGCCACCAGCAGAGAGCTAGCGGGAAGCACAGATACGCAGTATTTT
CDR3aa: CATSRELAGSTDTQYF

j_gene: TRBJ1-1
v_gene: TRBV19
len: 14
abundance: NA
d_gene: NA
CDR3nt: TGTGCCAGTAGTATGGGCAGACTGAACACTGAAGCTTTCTTT
CDR3aa: CASSMGRLNTEAFF

j_gene: TRBJ1-5
v_gene: TRBV6-2/TRBV6-3
len: 13
abundance: NA
d_gene: TRBD1
CDR3nt: TGTGCCAGCAGCGACAGGGTGGCGCAGCCCCAGCATTTT
CDR3aa: CASSDRVAQPQHF

j_gene: TRBJ1-4
v_gene: TRBV9
len: 16
abundance: NA
d_gene: NA
CDR3nt: TGTGCCAGCAGTGAGGGTTGGGGAGCAACTAATGAAAAACTGTTTTTT
CDR3aa: CASSEGWGATNEKLFF